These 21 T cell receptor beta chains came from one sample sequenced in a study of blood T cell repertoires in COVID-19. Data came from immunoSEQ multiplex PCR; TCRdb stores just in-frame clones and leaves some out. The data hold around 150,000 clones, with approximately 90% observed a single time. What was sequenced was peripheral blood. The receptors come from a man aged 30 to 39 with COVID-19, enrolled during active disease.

CDR3 protein: CASSTGTGDMGLGSPLHF. CDR3 nucleotide sequence: TGTGCCAGCAGTACCGGGACAGGGGACATGGGTTTAGGTTCACCCCTCCACTTT. The J gene is TRBJ1-6, the V gene TRBV27, with 10 bases lining up with TRBD1. The trim removed 5 bases at V and 9 bases at J, leaving 16 bases unmatched. Per germline, CDR1 MNHEY and CDR2 SMNVEV (reference sequence). This CDR3 has 18 residues.

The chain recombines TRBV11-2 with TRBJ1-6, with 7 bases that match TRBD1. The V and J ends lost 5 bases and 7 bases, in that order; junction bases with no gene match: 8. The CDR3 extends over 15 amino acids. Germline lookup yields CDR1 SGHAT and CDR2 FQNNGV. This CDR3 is CASSPTQGMNSPLHF. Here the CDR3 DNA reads TGTGCCAGCAGCCCAACACAGGGGATGAATTCACCCCTCCACTTT.

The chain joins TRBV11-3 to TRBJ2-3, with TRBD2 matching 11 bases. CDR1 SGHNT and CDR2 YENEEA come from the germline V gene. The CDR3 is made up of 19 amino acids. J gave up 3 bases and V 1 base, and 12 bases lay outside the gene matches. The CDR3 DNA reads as TGTGCCAGCAGCTTAGTAGGGACTAGCGGAACGGGGGGGACAGATACGCAGTATTTT. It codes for CASSLVGTSGTGGTDTQYF.

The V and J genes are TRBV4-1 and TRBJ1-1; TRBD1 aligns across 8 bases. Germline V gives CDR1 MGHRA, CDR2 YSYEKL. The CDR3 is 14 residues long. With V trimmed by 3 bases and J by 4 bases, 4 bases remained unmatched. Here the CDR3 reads CASSQGDRTTEAFF. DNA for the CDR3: TGCGCCAGCAGCCAGGGGGACAGGACCACTGAAGCTTTCTTT.

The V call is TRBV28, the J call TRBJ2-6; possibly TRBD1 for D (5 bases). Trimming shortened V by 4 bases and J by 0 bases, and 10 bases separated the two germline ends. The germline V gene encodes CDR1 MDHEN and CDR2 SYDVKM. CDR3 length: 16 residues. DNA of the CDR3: TGTGCCAGCAGTTCGACAGATCTCTCTGGGGCCAACGTCCTGACTTTC. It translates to CASSSTDLSGANVLTF.

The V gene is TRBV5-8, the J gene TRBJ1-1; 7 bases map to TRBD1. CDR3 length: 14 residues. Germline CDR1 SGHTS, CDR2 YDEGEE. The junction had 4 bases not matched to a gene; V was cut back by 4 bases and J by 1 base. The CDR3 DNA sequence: TGTGCCAGCAGCACCCGGACAGGGAACACTGAAGCTTTCTTT. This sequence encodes CASSTRTGNTEAFF.

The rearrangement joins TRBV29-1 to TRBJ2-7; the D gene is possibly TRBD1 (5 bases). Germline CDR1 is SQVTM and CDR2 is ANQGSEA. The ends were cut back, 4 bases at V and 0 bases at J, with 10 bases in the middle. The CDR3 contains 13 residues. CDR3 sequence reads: CSVGRQSSYEQYF. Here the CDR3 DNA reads TGCAGCGTTGGGAGACAGAGCTCCTACGAGCAGTACTTC.

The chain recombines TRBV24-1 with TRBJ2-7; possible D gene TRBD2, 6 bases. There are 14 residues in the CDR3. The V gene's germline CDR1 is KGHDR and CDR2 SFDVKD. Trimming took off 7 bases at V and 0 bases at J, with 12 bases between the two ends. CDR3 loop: CATSETGSSYEQYF. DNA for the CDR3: TGTGCCACCAGCGAGACCGGGAGCTCCTACGAGCAGTACTTC.

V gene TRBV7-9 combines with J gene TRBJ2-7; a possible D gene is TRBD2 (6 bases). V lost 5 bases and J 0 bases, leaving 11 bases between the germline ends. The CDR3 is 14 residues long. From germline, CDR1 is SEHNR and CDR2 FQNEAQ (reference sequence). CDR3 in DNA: TGTGCCAGCAGCCTATCGACTAGCTCCTACGAGCAGTACTTC. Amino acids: CASSLSTSSYEQYF.

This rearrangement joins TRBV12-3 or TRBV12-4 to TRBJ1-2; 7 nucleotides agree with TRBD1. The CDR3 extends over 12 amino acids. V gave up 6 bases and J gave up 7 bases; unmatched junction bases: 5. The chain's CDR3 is CASRLTGSGYTF. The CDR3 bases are TGTGCCAGCAGGCTGACAGGGTCTGGCTACACCTTC.

The CDR3 DNA reads as TGTGCCAGCAATGCATGGGAGGGACAGCCCCAGCATTTT. It codes for CASNAWEGQPQHF. V and J are TRBV12-3 or TRBV12-4 and TRBJ1-5; D remains unclear. Trimming removed 7 bases at V and 7 bases at J, with 14 bases between. This CDR3 spans 13 amino acids.

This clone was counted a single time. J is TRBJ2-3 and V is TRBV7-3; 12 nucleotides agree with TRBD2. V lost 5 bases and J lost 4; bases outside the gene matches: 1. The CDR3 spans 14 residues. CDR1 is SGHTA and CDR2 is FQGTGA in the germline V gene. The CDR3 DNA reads TGTGCCAGCAGCCCTAGCGGGGGGGCAGATACGCAGTATTTT. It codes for CASSPSGGADTQYF.

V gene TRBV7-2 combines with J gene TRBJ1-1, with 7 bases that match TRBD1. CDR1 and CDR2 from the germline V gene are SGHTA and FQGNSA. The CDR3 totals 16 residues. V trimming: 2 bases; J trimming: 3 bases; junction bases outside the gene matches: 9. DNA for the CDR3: TGTGCCAGCAGCTTAAACAGGGGTGGATGGGACACTGAAGCTTTCTTT. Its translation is CASSLNRGGWDTEAFF.

The CDR3 DNA sequence: TGTGCCAGCAGTGAAGGCGGGGACAGGGATGCTTTCTTT. This encodes CASSEGGDRDAFF. The chain recombines TRBV6-1 with TRBJ1-1; 9 bases match TRBD1. Trimming removed 1 base from V and 11 bases from J; junction bases left unmatched: 5. Germline V gives CDR1 MNHNS, CDR2 SASEGT. This CDR3 spans 13 amino acids.

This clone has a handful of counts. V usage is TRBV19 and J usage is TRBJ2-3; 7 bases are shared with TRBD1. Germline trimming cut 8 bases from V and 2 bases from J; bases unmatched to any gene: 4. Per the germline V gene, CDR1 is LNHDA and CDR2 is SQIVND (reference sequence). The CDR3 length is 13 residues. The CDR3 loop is CASQGVSTDTQYF. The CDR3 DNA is TGTGCCAGTCAGGGGGTTTCCACAGATACGCAGTATTTT.

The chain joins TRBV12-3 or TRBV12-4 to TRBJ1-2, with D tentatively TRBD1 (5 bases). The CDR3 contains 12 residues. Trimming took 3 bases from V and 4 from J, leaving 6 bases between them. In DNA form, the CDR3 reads TGTGCCAGCAGTTTCGACAGCTATGGCTACACCTTC. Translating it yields CASSFDSYGYTF.

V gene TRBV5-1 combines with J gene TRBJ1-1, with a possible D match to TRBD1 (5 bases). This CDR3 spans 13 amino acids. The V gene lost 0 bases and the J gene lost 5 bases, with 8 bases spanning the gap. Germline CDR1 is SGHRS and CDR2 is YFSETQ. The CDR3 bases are TGCGCCAGCAGCTTGGGTTCAGGGACTGAAGCTTTCTTT. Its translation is CASSLGSGTEAFF.

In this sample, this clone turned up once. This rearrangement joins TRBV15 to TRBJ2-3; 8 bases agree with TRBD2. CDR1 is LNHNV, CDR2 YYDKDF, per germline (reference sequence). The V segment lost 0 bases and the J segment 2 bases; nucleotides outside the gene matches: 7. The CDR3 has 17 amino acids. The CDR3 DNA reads TGTGCCACCAGCAGAGATAGAATAGCGGGACTCACAGATACGCAGTATTTT. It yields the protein CATSRDRIAGLTDTQYF.

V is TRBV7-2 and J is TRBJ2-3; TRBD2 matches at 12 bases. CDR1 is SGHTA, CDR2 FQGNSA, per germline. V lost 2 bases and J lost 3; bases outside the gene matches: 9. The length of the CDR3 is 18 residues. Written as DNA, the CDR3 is TGTGCCAGCAGCTTATCGACTAGCGGGAGTCCGAGAACAGATACGCAGTATTTT. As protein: CASSLSTSGSPRTDTQYF.

The CDR3 here is CASGNGQRATNEKLFF. The CDR3 DNA sequence: TGTGCCAGTGGGAACGGACAGCGAGCAACTAATGAAAAACTGTTTTTT. The rearrangement links TRBV19 to TRBJ1-4; TRBD1 is a possible D gene (6 bases). Trimming took off 8 bases at V and 0 bases at J, with 16 bases between the two ends. The CDR3 contains 16 residues. Germline CDR1 and CDR2: LNHDA and SQIVND (reference sequence).

The CDR3 bases are TGTGCCAGCAGCCCACGGACAGGGGGCTATGAAAAACTGTTTTTT. Translation: CASSPRTGGYEKLFF. The chain uses TRBV11-2 and TRBJ1-4; 11 nucleotides align to TRBD1. Germline assignment: CDR1 SGHAT and CDR2 FQNNGV. The ends lost 5 bases at V and 6 bases at J; junction bases unmatched: 5. This CDR3 spans 15 amino acids.